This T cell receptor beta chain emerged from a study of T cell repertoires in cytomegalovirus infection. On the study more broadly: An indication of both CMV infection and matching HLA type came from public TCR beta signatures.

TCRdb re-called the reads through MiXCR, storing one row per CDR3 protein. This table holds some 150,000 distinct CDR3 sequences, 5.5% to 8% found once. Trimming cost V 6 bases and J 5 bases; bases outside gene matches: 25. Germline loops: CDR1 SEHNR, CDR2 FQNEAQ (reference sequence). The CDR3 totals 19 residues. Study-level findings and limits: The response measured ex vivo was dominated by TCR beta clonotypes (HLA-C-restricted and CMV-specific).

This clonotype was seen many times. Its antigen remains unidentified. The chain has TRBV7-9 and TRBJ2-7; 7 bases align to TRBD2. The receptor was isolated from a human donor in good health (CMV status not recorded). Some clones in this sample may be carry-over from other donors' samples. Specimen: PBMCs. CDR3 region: CASSHGPAGLRRGGHEQYF. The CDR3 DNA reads TGTGCCAGCAGTCATGGACCAGCGGGGCTCCGAAGAGGAGGCCACGAGCAGTACTTC. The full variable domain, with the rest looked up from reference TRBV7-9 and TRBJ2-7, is DTGVSQNPRHKITKRGQNVTFRCDPISEHNRLYWYRQTLGQGPEFLTYFQNEAQLEKSRLLSDRFSAERPKGSFSTLEIQRTEQGDSAMYLCASSHGPAGLRRGGHEQYFGPGTRLTVT.